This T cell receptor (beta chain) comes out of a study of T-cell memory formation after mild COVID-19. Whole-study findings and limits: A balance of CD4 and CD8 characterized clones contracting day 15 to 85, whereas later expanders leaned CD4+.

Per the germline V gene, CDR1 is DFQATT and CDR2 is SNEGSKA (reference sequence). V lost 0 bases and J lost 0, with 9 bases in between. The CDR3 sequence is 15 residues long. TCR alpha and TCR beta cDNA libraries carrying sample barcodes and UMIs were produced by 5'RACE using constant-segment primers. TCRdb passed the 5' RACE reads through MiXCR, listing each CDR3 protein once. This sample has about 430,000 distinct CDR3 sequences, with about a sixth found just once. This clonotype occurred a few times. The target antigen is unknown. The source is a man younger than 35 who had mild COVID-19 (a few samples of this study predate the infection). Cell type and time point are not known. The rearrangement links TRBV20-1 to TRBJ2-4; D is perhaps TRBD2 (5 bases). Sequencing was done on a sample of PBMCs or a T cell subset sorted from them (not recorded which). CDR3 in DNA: TGCAGTGCTAGAGATTCGGAGGAAGCCAAAAACATTCAGTACTTC. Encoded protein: CSARDSEEAKNIQYF.